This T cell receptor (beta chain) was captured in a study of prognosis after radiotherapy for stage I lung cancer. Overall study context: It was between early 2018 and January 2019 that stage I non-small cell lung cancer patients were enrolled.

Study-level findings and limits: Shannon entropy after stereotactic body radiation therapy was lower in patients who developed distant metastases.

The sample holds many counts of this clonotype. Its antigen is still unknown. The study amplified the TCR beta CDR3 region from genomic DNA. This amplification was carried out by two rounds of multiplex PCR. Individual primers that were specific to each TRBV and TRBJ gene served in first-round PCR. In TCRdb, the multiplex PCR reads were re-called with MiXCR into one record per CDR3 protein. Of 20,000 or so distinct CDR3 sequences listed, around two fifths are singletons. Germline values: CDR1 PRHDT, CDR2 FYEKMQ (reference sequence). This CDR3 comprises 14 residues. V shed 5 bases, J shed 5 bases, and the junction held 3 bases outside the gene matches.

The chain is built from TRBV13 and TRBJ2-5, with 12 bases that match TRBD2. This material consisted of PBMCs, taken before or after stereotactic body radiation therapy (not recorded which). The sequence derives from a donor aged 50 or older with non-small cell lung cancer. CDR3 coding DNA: TGTGCCAGCAGCCTCACTAGCGGGGGGGAGACCCAGTACTTC. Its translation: CASSLTSGGETQYF.